This is a list of T cell receptor beta chains from one sample in a study of blood T cells in healthy people across ages. TCRdb reprocessed the 5' RACE reads via MiXCR and lists one record per CDR3 protein. The data contain 600,000 or so distinct CDR3 sequences, more than 20% of them seen just once; the ten biggest clones take up roughly 3.7%. Sequencing used blood. Receptors originate from a man in his 70s in good health. The CDR3 runs from the conserved cysteine through the conserved F or W. Fields, in order: CDR3 DNA, CDR3 protein, clone size, V gene, J gene, D gene. D genes are given only for firm matches. Size values are once, few and many counts, or a class for expanded clones, and some rows have none.

DNA: TGCAGTGCTAGTTCAGGCCTAAACACTGAAGCTTTCTTT
CDR3: CSASSGLNTEAFF
size: few
V: TRBV20-1
J: TRBJ1-1
D: NA

DNA: TGTGCCAGCAGTTCTGAGTTCGGACACTACGAGCAGTACTTC
CDR3: CASSSEFGHYEQYF
size: NA
V: TRBV28
J: TRBJ2-7
D: NA

DNA: TGTGCCAGCAGCCAGGGCCGGGGAAATCAGCCCCAGCATTTT
CDR3: CASSQGRGNQPQHF
size: many
V: TRBV3-1
J: TRBJ1-5
D: NA

DNA: TGCAGTGCTAGAACCCCAACTAGCGGGGTAAACAATGAGCAGTTCTTC
CDR3: CSARTPTSGVNNEQFF
size: NA
V: TRBV20-1
J: TRBJ2-1
D: TRBD2

DNA: TGCAGTGCTACCGACACGGATTCCTACGAGCAGTACTTC
CDR3: CSATDTDSYEQYF
size: NA
V: TRBV20-1
J: TRBJ2-7
D: NA

DNA: TGTGCCAGCAGTTCCGAACTAGCGGCCCAGGGGGAGCAGTTCTTC
CDR3: CASSSELAAQGEQFF
size: few
V: TRBV6-6
J: TRBJ2-1
D: TRBD2

DNA: TGTGCCAGCTCACCCTCGGCGGGGTCTGTGGACAATGAGCAGTTCTTC
CDR3: CASSPSAGSVDNEQFF
size: NA
V: TRBV18
J: TRBJ2-1
D: NA

DNA: TGTGCCAGCAGTTACGGACAGGGGCAACAAGAGACCCAGTACTTC
CDR3: CASSYGQGQQETQYF
size: NA
V: TRBV6-2/TRBV6-3
J: TRBJ2-5
D: TRBD1

DNA: TGTGCCAGCAGTTCGCAACCGGGATTAGGCACAGATACGCAGTATTTT
CDR3: CASSSQPGLGTDTQYF
size: NA
V: TRBV28
J: TRBJ2-3
D: NA

DNA: TGCAGTGCTCACTACCCGGGACTAGTAGAGACCCAGTACTTC
CDR3: CSAHYPGLVETQYF
size: NA
V: TRBV20-1
J: TRBJ2-5
D: TRBD2

DNA: TGTGCCAGCAGCCAAGATCGGCGGGGCAGTCAAAGGAACACTGAAGCTTTCTTT
CDR3: CASSQDRRGSQRNTEAFF
size: NA
V: TRBV3-1
J: TRBJ1-1
D: NA

DNA: TGTGCCAGCAGCGCTAGCGGGAGGGCCTGGGATACACAGTATTTT
CDR3: CASSASGRAWDTQYF
size: NA
V: TRBV9
J: TRBJ2-3
D: TRBD2

DNA: TGCAGCGTTGAAAGTGAAGGACTAGCGGGAATTCTGATGAATGAGCAGTTCTTC
CDR3: CSVESEGLAGILMNEQFF
size: NA
V: TRBV29-1
J: TRBJ2-1
D: TRBD2

DNA: TGTGCCAGCAGTTACCCAGGTTGGGGAACTGGGGCCAACGTCCTGACTTTC
CDR3: CASSYPGWGTGANVLTF
size: few
V: TRBV6-2/TRBV6-3
J: TRBJ2-6
D: NA

DNA: TGCGCCAGCAGCCGTGGGACAGGGGACTACGAGCAGTACTTC
CDR3: CASSRGTGDYEQYF
size: many
V: TRBV5-1
J: TRBJ2-7
D: TRBD1

DNA: TGTGTCAGCAGCTTAGGAGTAAATGAGCAGTTCTTC
CDR3: CVSSLGVNEQFF
size: NA
V: TRBV7-6
J: TRBJ2-1
D: NA

DNA: TGTGCCAGCAGTCCAGGGTTGGGAGAGACCCAGTACTTC
CDR3: CASSPGLGETQYF
size: many
V: TRBV18
J: TRBJ2-5
D: NA

DNA: TGCGCCAGCAGCCAGAGACAGGGATACGAGCAGTACTTC
CDR3: CASSQRQGYEQYF
size: many
V: TRBV4-3
J: TRBJ2-7
D: TRBD1

DNA: TGTGCCAGCAGCTCTGGGTGGGGGGTGAGCAATCAGCTCCAGCATTTT
CDR3: CASSSGWGVSNQLQHF
size: few
V: TRBV5-8
J: TRBJ1-5
D: NA

DNA: TGCGCCAGCAGCCAAGCCCACTCCGGTGAGCAGTTCTTC
CDR3: CASSQAHSGEQFF
size: NA
V: TRBV4-3
J: TRBJ2-1
D: NA

DNA: TGCGCCAGCAGCCCAGCGGGACGCCCCTACAATGAGCAGTTCTTC
CDR3: CASSPAGRPYNEQFF
size: NA
V: TRBV4-1
J: TRBJ2-1
D: TRBD2

DNA: TGCGCCAGCACCCGGACCTACTGTAACACCGGGGAGCTGTTTTTT
CDR3: CASTRTYCNTGELFF
size: few
V: TRBV4-1
J: TRBJ2-2
D: NA

DNA: TGCAGTGCTAGATCACCCGGGGGCTACACCTTC
CDR3: CSARSPGGYTF
size: NA
V: TRBV20-1
J: TRBJ1-2
D: NA

DNA: TGTGCCAGCAGTTCCGCCGGATTCTACGAGCAGTACTTC
CDR3: CASSSAGFYEQYF
size: few
V: TRBV6-5
J: TRBJ2-7
D: NA

DNA: TGCAGTGCTAGAGGGGCTAGCGGGGGCCTTAGGGAGCAGTACTTC
CDR3: CSARGASGGLREQYF
size: NA
V: TRBV20-1
J: TRBJ2-7
D: TRBD2

DNA: TGCAGCGCTAGACCTAGCGGGGGCCCCGTAGGGCTGTTTTTT
CDR3: CSARPSGGPVGLFF
size: NA
V: TRBV29-1
J: TRBJ2-2
D: TRBD2

DNA: TGTGCCAGCTCAGTTACAGGGGGCGAGACTGAAGCTTTCTTT
CDR3: CASSVTGGETEAFF
size: NA
V: TRBV18
J: TRBJ1-1
D: TRBD1

DNA: TGTGCCAGCAGCAGTAGGGACAGGGTAGGCTACAATGAGCAGTTCTTC
CDR3: CASSSRDRVGYNEQFF
size: few
V: TRBV21-1
J: TRBJ2-1
D: NA

DNA: TGCGCCAGTAGAGGTACAGGCGACGGCTACACCTTC
CDR3: CASRGTGDGYTF
size: few
V: TRBV10-2
J: TRBJ1-2
D: NA

DNA: TGTGCCAGCAGTAGCGGACTAGCGGGAGTCACCGGGGAGCTGTTTTTT
CDR3: CASSSGLAGVTGELFF
size: few
V: TRBV6-1
J: TRBJ2-2
D: TRBD2

DNA: TGTGCCAGCAGTTCCCCCAGACAGGGAGGCTCTGGGGCCAACGTCCTGACTTTC
CDR3: CASSSPRQGGSGANVLTF
size: few
V: TRBV6-6
J: TRBJ2-6
D: NA